The sequence of this T cell receptor beta chain was determined in a study of shared clonotypes between healthy human individuals. Study-wide results and limits: Four donors shared around 5% of their naive CD4 clonotypes. The generation probabilities recorded for non-shared clonotypes fell below those of clonotypes shared by all four donors. On the whole, naive subsets had larger estimated richness than memory subsets had.

Into CD45RA+ naive and CD45RA-negative memory subsets, the CD4+ cells were split. As to this clone: The antigen is undetermined.

The protocol was immunoSEQ multiplex PCR, while the TCRdb copy is restricted to in-frame clones and leaves out a portion. The sample lists about 1.1 million clones, 75% to 85% occurring once. The V gene's germline CDR1 is LNHNV and CDR2 YYDKDF (reference sequence). The CDR3 consists of 14 residues. Trimming cost V 0 bases and J 6 bases, with 8 bases left between them. The sequenced sample was memory CD4+ T cells from PBMCs. Sample subset: CD45RA-negative fraction. The V call is TRBV15, the J call TRBJ2-2; no firm D call. This TCR was sampled from a man between 18 and 29 years old in good health. Some clones in this sample may be carry-over from other donors' samples. The CDR3 is CATSRDSVAGELFF. The CDR3 DNA is TGTGCCACCAGCAGAGATTCGGTTGCCGGGGAGCTGTTTTTT.